Included here is one T cell receptor beta chain sequence, with context. This clone has only one observation. Its target antigen remains unknown. Per-base quality was not reported, and no clone a single base away is much larger than it. Different DNA sequences within this sample yield the same CDR3. Sequences SGHAT (CDR1) and FQNNGV (CDR2) are obtained from the germline V gene. Trimming costs V 5 bases and J 8 bases, and their ends lie 15 bases apart. The CDR3 holds 14 amino acids from the cysteine to the phenylalanine. Only CDR3 DNA is held: 42 bases, read in frame from base 1. The entry originates in a study of shared clonotypes between healthy human individuals (dated by TCRdb to the early 2020s). Background on the whole study: A few men and a couple of women, aged 18 to 49 years, made up the cohort. For each donor, CD4 naive and CD4 memory were each run on three plates, CD8 naive on two plates, and CD8 memory on one plate. To estimate repertoire size and how much clonotypes are shared between individuals, the study performed deep sequencing of blood TCR repertoires from a handful of healthy adults. To increase sequencing depth and limit assay-specific biases, different laboratories used diverse techniques to prepare libraries and sequence TCR repertoires. Per donor, leukapheresis produced somewhere between about 0.8 and 9 billion PBMCs.

TCR CDR3 regions were amplified from genomic DNA by multiplex PCR using the deep immunoSEQ assay. Genomic DNA extracted from each cell subset was distributed evenly over all wells of several immunoSEQ 96-well plates, and each plate served as one replicate. For sorted subsets, around 200 ng genomic DNA, equal to some 28,000 T cell genomes, was loaded into each replicate PCR. Purified libraries were measured with a Qubit 3.0 fluorometer, size-checked on a Bioanalyzer 2100, and measured again with the KAPA Library Quantification kit. Every immunoSEQ 96-well plate was sequenced on a dedicated single-read 150-cycle Illumina NextSeq 550 flow cell. Concerning the study's data processing: Because only junctional sequences without quality scores were contained in the immunoSEQ output, filtering matching that applied to full-length reads could not be performed. Sequences were annotated with PyIR, a Python wrapper for IgBLAST v1.9, and V/J genes and CDR3 were assigned using IMGT germline references. Any read was removed if the V/J assignment was weak (E-value above 1e-6), the CDR3 was missing, or the read contained stop codons, out-of-frame junctions, or ambiguous translated residues. V3J clonotypes were defined as sequences sharing the same inferred V gene, J gene, and CDR3 amino acid sequence. Percentage overlap between repertoires was calculated by dividing the number of shared unique clonotypes by the size of the smaller repertoire. Repertoire richness was assessed with RTK rarefaction, the Chao1 estimator, and Recon v2.1 estimates of unobserved clonotypes. Generation probabilities were computed with OLGA for all TCRbeta clonotypes obtained by the gDNA method from four donors. Drawn from immuneACCESS, this table holds only the in-frame rearrangements with V and J called that TCRdb kept. Clones are partly lost; checked studies trace under half to an unresolved V gene and leave the rest unexplained. V and J calls and clone size come straight from that table; D and trimming were deduced from the DNA. Across this sample there are about 2 million clones, with about 95% seen only once. Together, the top ten hold more than 0.9% of the sample.

Study-level results and caveats: Compared with non-shared clonotypes, clonotypes shared by all four sorted-subset donors had higher generation probabilities. Pairwise subsampling led to the expectation that sequencing depth would affect the degree of clonotype sharing among donors. The genetic and exposure-history diversity represented was limited by the small number of donors. Naive subsets generally had larger estimated clonotype richness than memory subsets did. Incomplete sequencing was indicated by rarefaction of sorted-subset datasets, despite the large sequencing depth. Sampling was limited to blood, and TCR repertoires in tissue likely differ from TCR repertoires in blood. Around 5% of naive CD4, roughly 3.6% of naive CD8, roughly 2.4% of memory CD4, and roughly 0.4% of memory CD8 clonotypes were shared across several donors.

CD8 naive samples consisted of CD45RO-negative cells that were positively selected for CCR7, yielding a CD45RA+CCR7+ population without TemRA cells. The donors were healthy, HIV-negative adults who had no recently reported acute infections or vaccinations. Only Caucasian adults living in Nashville, Tennessee, USA were represented among the donors. After blood collection by leukapheresis, PBMCs were isolated using Ficoll-Histopaque density gradient centrifugation and then cryopreserved in the vapor phase of liquid nitrogen. Analytical flow cytometry was used to check the purity and quantity of each magnetically sorted T cell population. Genomic DNA was isolated from every sorted fraction and measured by UV absorbance on a Nanodrop 2000c.

The chain joins TRBV11-2 to TRBJ1-4; a tentative D call is TRBD1 (5 bases match). The TCR sequence derives from a man between 18 and 29 years old in good health. Sequenced material: naive CD8+ T cells sorted from blood. Sample cell subset or site, as interpreted from the label and publication: CD45RA+CCR7+. The CDR3 corresponds to CASSLVGGGEKLFF. The DNA sequence is TGTGCCAGCAGCCTCGTGGGGGGAGGAGAAAAACTGTTTTTT.